This TCR beta chain was captured by sequencing in a study of cytomegalovirus exposure and HLA in healthy donors. V was clipped by 4 bases and J by 0 bases, with 8 bases between them. The length of the CDR3 is 14 residues. Germline V CDR1 and CDR2: SGHNT, YYREEE (reference sequence). Primers for the PCR totalled 60 Vbeta and 13 Jbeta. This table comes from immunoSEQ multiplex PCR, and its TCRdb copy is limited to in-frame clones, with some not included. The table lists a few hundred thousand clones, 80% of them singletons. The sequencing input was PBMCs. This TCR was sampled from a girl aged 2-10 years in good health and CMV-seronegative. This chain joins TRBV5-4 and TRBJ1-5; D is perhaps TRBD1 (5 bases). The CDR3 nucleotides are TGTGCCAGCAGCCAGGGAAATAGCAATCAGCCCCAGCATTTT. Encoded protein: CASSQGNSNQPQHF.